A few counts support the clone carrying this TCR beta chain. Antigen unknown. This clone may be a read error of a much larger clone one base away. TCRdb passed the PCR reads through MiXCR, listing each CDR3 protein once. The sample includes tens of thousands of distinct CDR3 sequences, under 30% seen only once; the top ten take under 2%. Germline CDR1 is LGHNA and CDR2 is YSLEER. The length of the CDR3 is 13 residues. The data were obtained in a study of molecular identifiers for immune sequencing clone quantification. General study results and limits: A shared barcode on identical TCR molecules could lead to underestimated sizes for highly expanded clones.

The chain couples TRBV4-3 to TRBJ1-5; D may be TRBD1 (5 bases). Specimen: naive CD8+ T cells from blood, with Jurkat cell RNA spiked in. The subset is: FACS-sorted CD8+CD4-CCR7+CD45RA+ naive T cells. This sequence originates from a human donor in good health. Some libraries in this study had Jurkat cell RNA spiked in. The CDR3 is CASSQDRAQLQHF. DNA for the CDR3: TGCGCCAGCAGCCAAGACAGGGCTCAGCTCCAGCATTTT.